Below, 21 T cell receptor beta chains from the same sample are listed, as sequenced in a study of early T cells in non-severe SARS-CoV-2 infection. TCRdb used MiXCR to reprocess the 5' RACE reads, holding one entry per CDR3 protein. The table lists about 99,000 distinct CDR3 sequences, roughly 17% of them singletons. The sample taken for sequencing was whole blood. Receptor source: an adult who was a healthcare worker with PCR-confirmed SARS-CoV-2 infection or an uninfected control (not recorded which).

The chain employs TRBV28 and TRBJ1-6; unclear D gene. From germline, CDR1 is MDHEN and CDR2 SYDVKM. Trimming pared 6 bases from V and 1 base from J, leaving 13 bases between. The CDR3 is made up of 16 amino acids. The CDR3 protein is CASRLGTGSYNSPLHF. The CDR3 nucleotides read TGTGCCAGCAGGCTAGGAACGGGATCCTATAATTCACCCCTCCACTTT. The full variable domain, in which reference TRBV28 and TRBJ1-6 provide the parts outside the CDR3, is DVKVTQSSRYLVKRTGEKVFLECVQDMDHENMFWYRQDPGLGLRLIYFSYDVKMKEKGDIPEGYSVSREKKERFSLILESASTNQTSMYLCASRLGTGSYNSPLHFGNGTRLTVT.

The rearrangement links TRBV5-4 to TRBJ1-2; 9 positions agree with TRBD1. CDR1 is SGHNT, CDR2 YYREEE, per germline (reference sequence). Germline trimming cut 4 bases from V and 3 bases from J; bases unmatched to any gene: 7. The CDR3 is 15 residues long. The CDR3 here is CASSPGTGRHYGYTF. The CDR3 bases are TGTGCCAGCAGCCCCGGGACAGGGAGACACTATGGCTACACCTTC.

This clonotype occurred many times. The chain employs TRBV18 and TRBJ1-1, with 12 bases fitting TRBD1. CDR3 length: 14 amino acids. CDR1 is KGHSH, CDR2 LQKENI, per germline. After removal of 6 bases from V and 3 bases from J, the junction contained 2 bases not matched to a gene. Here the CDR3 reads CASSGQGADTEAFF. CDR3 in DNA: TGTGCCAGCTCGGGACAGGGGGCGGACACTGAAGCTTTCTTT. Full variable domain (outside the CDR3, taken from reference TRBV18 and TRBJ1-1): NAGVMQNPRHLVRRRGQEARLRCSPMKGHSHVYWYRQLPEEGLKFMVYLQKENIIDESGMPKERFSAEFPKEGPSILRIQQVVRGDSAAYFCASSGQGADTEAFFGQGTRLTVV.

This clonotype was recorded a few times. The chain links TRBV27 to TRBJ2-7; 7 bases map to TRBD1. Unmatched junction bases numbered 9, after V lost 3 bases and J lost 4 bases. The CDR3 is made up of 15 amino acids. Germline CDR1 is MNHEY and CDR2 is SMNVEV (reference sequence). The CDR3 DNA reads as TGTGCCAGCAGTTTGCGAAGGGACAGATCTTACGAGCAGTACTTC. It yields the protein CASSLRRDRSYEQYF.

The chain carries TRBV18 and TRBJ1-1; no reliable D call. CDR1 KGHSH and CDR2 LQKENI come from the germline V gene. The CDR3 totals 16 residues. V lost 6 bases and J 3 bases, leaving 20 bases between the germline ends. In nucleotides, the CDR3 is TGTGCCAGCTCCCTTAGGACTCCCGGCGGGGACACTGAAGCTTTCTTT. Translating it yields CASSLRTPGGDTEAFF.

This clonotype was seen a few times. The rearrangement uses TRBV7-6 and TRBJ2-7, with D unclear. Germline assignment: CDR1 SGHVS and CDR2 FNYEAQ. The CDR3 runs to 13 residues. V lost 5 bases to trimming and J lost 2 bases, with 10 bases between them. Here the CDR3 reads CASSEFGTYEQYF. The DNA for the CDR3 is TGTGCCAGCAGCGAATTTGGGACCTACGAGCAGTACTTC.

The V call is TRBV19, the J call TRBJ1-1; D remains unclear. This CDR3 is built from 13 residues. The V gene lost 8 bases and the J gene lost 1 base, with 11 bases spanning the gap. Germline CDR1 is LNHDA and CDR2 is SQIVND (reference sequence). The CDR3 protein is CASGSTANTEAFF. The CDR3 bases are TGTGCCAGTGGATCCACTGCGAACACTGAAGCTTTCTTT.

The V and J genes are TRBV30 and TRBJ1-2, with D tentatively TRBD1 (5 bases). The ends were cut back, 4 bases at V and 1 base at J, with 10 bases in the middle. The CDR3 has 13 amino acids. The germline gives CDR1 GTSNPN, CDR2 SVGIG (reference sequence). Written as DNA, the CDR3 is TGTGCCTGGACACCAGGGAATAACTATGGCTACACCTTC. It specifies CAWTPGNNYGYTF.

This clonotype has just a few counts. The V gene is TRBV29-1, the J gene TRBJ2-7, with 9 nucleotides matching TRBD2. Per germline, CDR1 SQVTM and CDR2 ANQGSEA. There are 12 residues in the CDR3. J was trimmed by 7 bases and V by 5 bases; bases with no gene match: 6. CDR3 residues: CSVLSGSREQYF. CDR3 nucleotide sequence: TGCAGCGTTCTTAGCGGGAGTCGAGAGCAGTACTTC.

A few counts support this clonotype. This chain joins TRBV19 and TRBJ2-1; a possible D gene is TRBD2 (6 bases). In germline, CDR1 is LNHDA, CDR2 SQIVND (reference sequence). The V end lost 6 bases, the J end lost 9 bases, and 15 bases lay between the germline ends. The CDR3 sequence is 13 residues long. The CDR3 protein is CASSSVGGAEQFF. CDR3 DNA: TGTGCCAGTAGCTCAGTGGGGGGAGCTGAGCAGTTCTTC. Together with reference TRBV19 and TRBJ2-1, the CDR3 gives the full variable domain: DGGITQSPKYLFRKEGQNVTLSCEQNLNHDAMYWYRQDPGQGLRLIYYSQIVNDFQKGDIAEGYSVSREKKESFPLTVTSAQKNPTAFYLCASSSVGGAEQFFGPGTRLTVL.

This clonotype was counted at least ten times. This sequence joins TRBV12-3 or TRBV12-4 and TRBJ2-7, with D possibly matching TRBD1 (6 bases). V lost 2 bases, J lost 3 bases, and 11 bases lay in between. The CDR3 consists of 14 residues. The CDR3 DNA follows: TGTGCCAGCAGTTTAAGGGACACTGTCTACGAGCAGTACTTC. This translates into CASSLRDTVYEQYF.

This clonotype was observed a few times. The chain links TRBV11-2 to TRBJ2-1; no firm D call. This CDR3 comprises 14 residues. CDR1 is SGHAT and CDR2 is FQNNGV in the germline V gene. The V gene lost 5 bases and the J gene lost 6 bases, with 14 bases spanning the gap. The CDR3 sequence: CASSTSGGFNEQFF. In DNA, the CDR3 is TGTGCCAGCAGCACGAGTGGCGGCTTCAATGAGCAGTTCTTC.

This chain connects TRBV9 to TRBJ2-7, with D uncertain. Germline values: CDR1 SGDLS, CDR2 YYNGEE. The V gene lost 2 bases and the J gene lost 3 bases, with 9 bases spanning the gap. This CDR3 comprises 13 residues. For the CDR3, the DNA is TGTGCCAGCAGCGTGACACCGGGCTACGAGCAGTACTTC. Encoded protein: CASSVTPGYEQYF.

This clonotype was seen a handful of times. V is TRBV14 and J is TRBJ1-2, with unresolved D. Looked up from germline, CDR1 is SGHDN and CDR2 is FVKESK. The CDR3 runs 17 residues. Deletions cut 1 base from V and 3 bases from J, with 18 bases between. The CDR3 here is CASSQGLEEVLYYGYTF. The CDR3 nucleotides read TGTGCCAGCAGCCAAGGGCTGGAGGAGGTTCTTTACTATGGCTACACCTTC. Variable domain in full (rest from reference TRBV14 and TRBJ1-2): EAGVTQFPSHSVIEKGQTVTLRCDPISGHDNLYWYRRVMGKEIKFLLHFVKESKQDESGMPNNRFLAERTGGTYSTLKVQPAELEDSGVYFCASSQGLEEVLYYGYTFGSGTRLTVV.

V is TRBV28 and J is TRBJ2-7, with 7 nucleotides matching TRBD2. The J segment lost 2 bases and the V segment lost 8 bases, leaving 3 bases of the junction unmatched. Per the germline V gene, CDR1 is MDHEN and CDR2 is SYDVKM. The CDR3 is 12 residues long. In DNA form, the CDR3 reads TGTGCCAGCGGGGGAGGGACCTACGAGCAGTACTTC. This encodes CASGGGTYEQYF.

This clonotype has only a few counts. CDR3 in amino acids: CSVWTGPDQETQYF. CDR3 DNA: TGCAGCGTCTGGACAGGGCCAGACCAAGAGACCCAGTACTTC. The genes are TRBV29-1 and TRBJ2-5; TRBD1 agrees at 8 bases. The V segment lost 6 bases and the J segment 0 bases; nucleotides outside the gene matches: 6. The germline CDR1 and CDR2 sequences are SQVTM and ANQGSEA. The CDR3 spans 14 residues. Supplemented by reference TRBV29-1 and TRBJ2-5, the full variable domain reads SAVISQKPSRDICQRGTSLTIQCQVDSQVTMMFWYRQQPGQSLTLIATANQGSEATYESGFVIDKFPISRPNLTFSTLTVSNMSPEDSSIYLCSVWTGPDQETQYFGPGTRLLVL.

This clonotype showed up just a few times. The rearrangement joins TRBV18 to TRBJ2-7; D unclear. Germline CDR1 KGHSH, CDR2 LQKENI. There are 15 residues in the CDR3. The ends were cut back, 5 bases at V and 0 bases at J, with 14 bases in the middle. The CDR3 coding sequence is TGTGCCAGCTCAACCTCTAGTACACTCTCCTACGAGCAGTACTTC. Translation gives CASSTSSTLSYEQYF.

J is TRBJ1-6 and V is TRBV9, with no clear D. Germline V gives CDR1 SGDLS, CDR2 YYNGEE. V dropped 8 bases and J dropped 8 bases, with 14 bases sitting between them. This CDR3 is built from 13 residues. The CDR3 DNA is TGTGCCAGTGCAGCCGGCTTAGATTCACCCCTCCACTTT. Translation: CASAAGLDSPLHF.

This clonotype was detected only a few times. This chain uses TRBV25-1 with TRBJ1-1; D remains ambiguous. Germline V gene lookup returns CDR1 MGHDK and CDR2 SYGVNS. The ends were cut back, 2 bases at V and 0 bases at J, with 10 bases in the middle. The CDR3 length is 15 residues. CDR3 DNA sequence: TGTGCCAGCAGTGAAACGGCGAATATGAACACTGAAGCTTTCTTT. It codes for CASSETANMNTEAFF. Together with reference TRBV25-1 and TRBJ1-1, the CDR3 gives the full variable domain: EADIYQTPRYLVIGTGKKITLECSQTMGHDKMYWYQQDPGMELHLIHYSYGVNSTEKGDLSSESTVSRIRTEHFPLTLESARPSHTSQYLCASSETANMNTEAFFGQGTRLTVV.

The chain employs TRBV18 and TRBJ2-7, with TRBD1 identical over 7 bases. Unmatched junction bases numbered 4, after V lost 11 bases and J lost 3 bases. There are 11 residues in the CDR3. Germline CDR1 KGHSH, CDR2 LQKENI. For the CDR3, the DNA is TGTGCCCCAGGGGACAGCTACGAGCAGTACTTC. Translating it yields CAPGDSYEQYF.

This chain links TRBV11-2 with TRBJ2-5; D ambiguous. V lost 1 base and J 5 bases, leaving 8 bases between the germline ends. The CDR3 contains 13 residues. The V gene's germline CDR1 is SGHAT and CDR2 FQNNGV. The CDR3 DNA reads TGTGCCAGCAGCTTAGCAGGTTGGGAGACCCAGTACTTC. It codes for CASSLAGWETQYF.